This entry describes one TCR beta chain. The entry originates in a study of T cells after yellow fever vaccination. Germline CDR1 is SGHDT and CDR2 is YYEEEE. The V end lost 4 bases, the J end lost 0 bases, and 8 bases lay between the germline ends. This CDR3 is built from 14 residues. TCRdb itself ran the 5' RACE reads through MiXCR, one entry per CDR3 protein. The table records about 500,000 distinct CDR3 sequences, 17% of them present only once. This rearrangement joins TRBV5-6 to TRBJ2-4; D uncertain. The source material was PBMCs, sampled 5 days after the first yellow fever vaccination. The sequence was collected from a man between 18 and 35 years old who received the YFV17D yellow fever vaccine. Here the CDR3 DNA reads TGTGCCAGCAGCCACATATTAGCCAAAAACATTCAGTACTTC. It codes for CASSHILAKNIQYF.